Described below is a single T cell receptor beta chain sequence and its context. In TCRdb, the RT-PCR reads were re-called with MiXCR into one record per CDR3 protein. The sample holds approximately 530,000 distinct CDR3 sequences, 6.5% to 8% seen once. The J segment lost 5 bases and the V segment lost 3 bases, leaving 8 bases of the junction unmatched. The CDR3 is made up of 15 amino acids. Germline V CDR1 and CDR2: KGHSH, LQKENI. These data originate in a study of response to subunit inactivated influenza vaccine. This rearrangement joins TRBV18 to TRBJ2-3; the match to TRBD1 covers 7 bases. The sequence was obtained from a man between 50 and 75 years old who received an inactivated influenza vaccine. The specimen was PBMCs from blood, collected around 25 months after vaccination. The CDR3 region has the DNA TGTGCCAGCTCACCCTCCGGGACAGTTAGAGATACGCAGTATTTT. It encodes CASSPSGTVRDTQYF.